What follows describes a single TCR beta chain. What it binds is not known. V lost 7 bases and J lost 10, with 17 bases in between. Germline V CDR1 and CDR2: MNHNS, SASEGT. The CDR3 spans 14 residues. The data belong to a study of OX40 agonist ivuxolimab in advanced cancers. Study as a whole: The drug used for patients, ivuxolimab, was an agonistic anti-OX40 (CD134) antibody. Partial responses were seen in three patients, one with hepatocellular carcinoma and two with cutaneous melanoma. A mean age of 60 years, range about 20 to 79, was recorded, and roughly 80% were male.

Study results and limitations: The study found that CD8+ T cells averaged more expanded clones than CD4+.

Using immunoSEQ multiplex PCR, the repertoire was profiled, and TCRdb retains in-frame clones only, with some absent. The table has about 85,000 clones, about 86% seen once. Sequenced material: CD4+ or CD8+ T cells sorted from blood, taken in a trial of the OX40 agonist ivuxolimab. This chain connects TRBV6-1 to TRBJ1-6, with a weak D call TRBD1 (6 bases). The TCR was taken from an adult with an advanced solid tumor such as melanoma, head and neck, liver or kidney cancer. CDR3: CASIGGPLGSPLHF. The CDR3 DNA sequence: TGTGCCAGCATAGGGGGGCCACTGGGGTCACCCCTCCACTTT.